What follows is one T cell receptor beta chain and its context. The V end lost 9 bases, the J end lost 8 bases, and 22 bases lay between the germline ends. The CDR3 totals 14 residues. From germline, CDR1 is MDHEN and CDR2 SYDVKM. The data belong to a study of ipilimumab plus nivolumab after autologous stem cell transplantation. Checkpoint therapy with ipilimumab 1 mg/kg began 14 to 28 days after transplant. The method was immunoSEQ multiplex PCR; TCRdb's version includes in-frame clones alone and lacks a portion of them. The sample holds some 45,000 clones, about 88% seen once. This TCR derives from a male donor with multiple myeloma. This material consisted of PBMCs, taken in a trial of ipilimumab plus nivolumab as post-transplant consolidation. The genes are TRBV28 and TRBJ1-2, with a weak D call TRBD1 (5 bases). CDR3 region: CASRDDWRGYGYTF. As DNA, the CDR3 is TGTGCCAGTCGCGACGACTGGAGGGGTTACGGCTACACCTTC.